Listed below are T cell receptor beta chains from one sample, sequenced in a study of blood T cell repertoires in COVID-19. Assay: immunoSEQ multiplex PCR; the TCRdb copy retains only in-frame clones and omits some. The sample has about 340,000 clones; more than 70% are singletons. Sequencing was done on a sample of peripheral blood. The receptors shown here come from a man aged 25 to 40 with active or convalescent COVID-19. The CDR3 runs from the conserved cysteine through the conserved F or W. The D gene is left open where the match is weak. Clone sizes are given selectively: once, few, many, or a class where the clone is expanded.

>TRBV5-4|TRBJ1-2|NA|15|NA
CASSLGGQDVYGYTF
TGTGCCAGCAGCTTGGGAGGGCAGGACGTCTATGGCTACACCTTC
>TRBV4-1|TRBJ2-7|NA|16|TRBD1
CASSQVGGQGTYEQYF
TGCGCCAGCAGCCAAGTCGGTGGACAGGGCACCTACGAGCAGTACTTC
>TRBV6-5|TRBJ2-7|NA|14|NA
CASAPTRSSYEQYF
TGTGCCAGCGCTCCGACAAGAAGCTCCTACGAGCAGTACTTC
>TRBV4-2|TRBJ2-3|NA|17|TRBD2
CASSQPRTSGGEDTQYF
TGTGCCAGCAGCCAACCCCGGACTAGCGGGGGGGAAGATACGCAGTATTTT
>TRBV5-5|TRBJ1-3|NA|17|TRBD1
CASSFRLQQGQRNTIYF
TGTGCCAGCAGCTTCCGACTTCAACAGGGACAGAGAAACACCATATATTTT
>TRBV29-1|TRBJ2-7|few|13|NA
CSVLAGSSYEQYF
TGCAGCGTTCTGGCGGGAAGCTCCTACGAGCAGTACTTC
>TRBV5-6|TRBJ2-7|NA|12|NA
CASSLGTFEQYF
TGTGCCAGCAGCTTGGGGACATTCGAGCAGTACTTC
>TRBV20-1|TRBJ2-5|NA|11|NA
CSARDGETQYF
TGCAGTGCTAGAGACGGGGAGACCCAGTACTTC
>TRBV7-9|TRBJ1-2|NA|13|NA
CASSFGGGYGYTF
TGTGCCAGCAGCTTCGGGGGAGGCTATGGCTACACCTTC
>TRBV27|TRBJ2-3|once|14|NA
CASSPPPGTDTQYF
TGTGCCAGCAGCCCCCCCCCAGGCACAGATACGCAGTATTTT
>TRBV6-1|TRBJ1-2|NA|12|NA
CASSEQNYGYTF
TGTGCCAGCAGTGAACAGAACTATGGCTACACCTTC
>TRBV27|TRBJ2-7|NA|15|TRBD2
CASHLRGGLVYEQYF
TGTGCCAGCCACCTGAGGGGGGGACTAGTCTACGAGCAGTACTTC
>TRBV14|TRBJ2-1|few|14|NA
CASSQGVGAREQFF
TGTGCCAGCAGCCAAGGGGTGGGGGCTCGGGAGCAGTTCTTC
>TRBV6-6|TRBJ2-2|NA|16|TRBD1
CASSYLGQRNTGELFF
TGTGCCAGCAGTTATCTGGGACAGCGGAACACCGGGGAGCTGTTTTTT
>TRBV9|TRBJ2-7|NA|16|NA
CASSPRSGQRYYEQYF
TGTGCCAGCAGCCCCCGGAGCGGCCAAAGATACTACGAGCAGTACTTC
>TRBV4-2|TRBJ1-3|NA|17|NA
CASSQVGTAPTGNTIYF
TGTGCCAGCAGCCAAGTGGGTACAGCTCCCACTGGAAACACCATATATTTT